This T cell receptor beta chain appears in the sequencing data of a study of T cell responses to AZD1222 COVID-19 vaccine. On this clone itself: Its cognate antigen is unknown.

The table came from immunoSEQ multiplex PCR; TCRdb's copy has only in-frame clones and leaves some out. The table has tens of thousands of clones, 81% seen once. The V end was cut by 4 bases, the J end by 1 base, with 11 bases between. Germline values: CDR1 SGDLS, CDR2 YYNGEE. CDR3 length: 15 residues. Timing groups of about 4 and about 12 weeks for second doses were pooled. Study-wide results and caveats: At baseline, seropositivity was found in only five or six AZD1222 recipients. The sample set comprised mostly white British donors with more females, and clonal diversity was possibly underestimated.

The material was peripheral blood, obtained 28 days after the second AZD1222 dose. The chain carries TRBV9 and TRBJ2-2; D not certain. The receptor was derived from an adult who received the AZD1222 COVID-19 vaccine. CDR3 residues: CASSRRSGNTGELFF. The CDR3 DNA reads TGTGCCAGCAGCCGTAGGTCCGGGAACACCGGGGAGCTGTTTTTT.